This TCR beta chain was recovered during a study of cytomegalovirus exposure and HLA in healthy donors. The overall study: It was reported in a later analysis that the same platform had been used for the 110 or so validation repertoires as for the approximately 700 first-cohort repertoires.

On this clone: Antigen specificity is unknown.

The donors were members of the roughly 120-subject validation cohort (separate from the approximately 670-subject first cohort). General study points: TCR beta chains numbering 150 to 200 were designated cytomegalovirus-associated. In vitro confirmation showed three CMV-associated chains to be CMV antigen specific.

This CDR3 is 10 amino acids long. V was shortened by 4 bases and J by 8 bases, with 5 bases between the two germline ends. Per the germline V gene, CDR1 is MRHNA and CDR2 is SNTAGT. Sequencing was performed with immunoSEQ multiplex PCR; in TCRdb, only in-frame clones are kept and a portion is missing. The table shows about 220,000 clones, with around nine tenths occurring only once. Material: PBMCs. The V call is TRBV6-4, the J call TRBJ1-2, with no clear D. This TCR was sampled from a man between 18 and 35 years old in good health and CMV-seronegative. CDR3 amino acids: CASSASGYTF. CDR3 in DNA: TGTGCCAGCAGTGCTAGCGGCTACACCTTC.